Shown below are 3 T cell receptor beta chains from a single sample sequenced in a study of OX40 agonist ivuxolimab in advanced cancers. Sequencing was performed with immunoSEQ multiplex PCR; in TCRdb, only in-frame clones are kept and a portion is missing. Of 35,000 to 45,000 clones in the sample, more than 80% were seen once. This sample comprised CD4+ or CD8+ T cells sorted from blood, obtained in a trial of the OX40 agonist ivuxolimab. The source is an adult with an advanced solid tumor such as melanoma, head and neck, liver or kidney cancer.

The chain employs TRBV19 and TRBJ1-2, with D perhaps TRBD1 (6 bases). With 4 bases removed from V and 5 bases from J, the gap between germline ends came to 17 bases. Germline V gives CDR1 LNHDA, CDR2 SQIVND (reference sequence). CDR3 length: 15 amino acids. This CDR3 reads CASSKTRDTSYGYTF. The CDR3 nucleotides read TGTGCCAGTAGTAAAACTAGGGACACCTCATATGGCTACACCTTC.

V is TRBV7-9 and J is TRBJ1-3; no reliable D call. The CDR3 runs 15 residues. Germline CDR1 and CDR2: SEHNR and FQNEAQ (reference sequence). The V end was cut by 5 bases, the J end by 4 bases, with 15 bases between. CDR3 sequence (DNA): TGTGCCAGCAGCCCCACCAACCCGACCGGAAACACCATATATTTT. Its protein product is CASSPTNPTGNTIYF.

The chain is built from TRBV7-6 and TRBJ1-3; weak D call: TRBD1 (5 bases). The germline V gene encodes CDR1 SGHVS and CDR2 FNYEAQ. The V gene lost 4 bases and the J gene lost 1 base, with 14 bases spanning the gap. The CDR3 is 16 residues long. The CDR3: CASSSRGVRSGNTIYF. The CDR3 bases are TGTGCCAGCAGCTCACGGGGGGTCAGATCTGGAAACACCATATATTTT.